Presented here are 21 T cell receptor beta chains from one specimen sequenced in a study of T cell repertoires in cytomegalovirus infection. TCRdb reprocessed the reads via MiXCR and lists one record per CDR3 protein. The sample shows hundreds of thousands of distinct CDR3 sequences, around a sixth of them seen only once. The sample taken for sequencing was PBMCs. Source of these receptors: a human donor in good health (CMV status not recorded). Some clones in this sample may be carry-over from other donors' samples.

On this clonotype itself: A read error may be the cause here, since a much bigger clone is one base away. The genes are TRBV7-2 and TRBJ1-4, with D possibly TRBD1 on 5 matching bases. Germline assignment: CDR1 SGHTA and CDR2 FQGNSA. V was shortened by 4 bases and J by 6 bases, with 15 bases between the two germline ends. The CDR3 is 15 amino acids. The CDR3 loop reads CASSYLTAGYEKLFF. The CDR3 nucleotides read TGTGCCAGCAGCTACCTGACAGCCGGGTATGAAAAACTGTTTTTT.

Concerning this clonotype itself: Sequence at one end of the junction differs from germline and may be a read error. This chain joins TRBV5-3 and TRBJ2-4, with TRBD2 identical over 9 bases. TRBV5-3 is an open reading frame whose function is uncertain. CDR3 size: 14 residues. The CDR3 bases are TGTGCCAGCAGCTTGGGCGGGGGGGAGAACATTCAGTACTTC. Protein sequence: CASSLGGGENIQYF.

This clonotype was counted many times. V is TRBV5-1 and J is TRBJ2-3; D possibly corresponds to TRBD2 (6 bases). Trimming took off 3 bases at V and 2 bases at J, with 13 bases between the two ends. The CDR3 totals 15 residues. Germline CDR1 SGHRS, CDR2 YFSETQ. The CDR3, as DNA: TGCGCCAGCAGCTCGAAAGGGACTTACACAGATACGCAGTATTTT. This encodes CASSSKGTYTDTQYF.

V usage is TRBV12-3 or TRBV12-4 and J usage is TRBJ2-1; 7 positions agree with TRBD1. The CDR3 is 15 residues long. The V and J ends lost 6 bases and 1 base, in that order; junction bases with no gene match: 6. As DNA, the CDR3 is TGTGCCAGCAGCGCCGGGACAGAATCCTACAATGAGCAGTTCTTC. This codes for CASSAGTESYNEQFF.

The sample holds many counts of this clonotype. The chain has TRBV7-2 and TRBJ2-1; 9 bases fit TRBD1. This CDR3 spans 15 amino acids. J gave up 6 bases and V 5 bases, and 8 bases lay outside the gene matches. The germline CDR1 and CDR2 sequences are SGHTA and FQGNSA. The CDR3 loop reads CASSTRQGGANEQFF. The CDR3 DNA follows: TGTGCCAGCAGCACCAGACAGGGGGGAGCCAATGAGCAGTTCTTC.

This clonotype was counted at least ten times. The gene calls are TRBV6-5 and TRBJ1-5, with D maybe TRBD1 (5 bases). Trimming stripped 8 bases from V and 4 bases from J, with 15 bases between. This CDR3 has 14 residues. Germline CDR1 reads MNHEY; CDR2 reads SVGAGI. For the CDR3, the DNA is TGTGCCAGCGGCCCCCGGGACGGGAATCAGCCCCAGCATTTT. This translates into CASGPRDGNQPQHF.

The sample holds many counts of this clonotype. V gene TRBV6-1 combines with J gene TRBJ2-2; D might be TRBD2 (6 bases). Germline V gives CDR1 MNHNS, CDR2 SASEGT. V was clipped by 2 bases and J by 4 bases, with 11 bases between them. The CDR3 covers 15 residues. The CDR3 reads CASSEPGDTTGELFF. CDR3 nucleotide sequence: TGTGCCAGCAGTGAACCGGGGGATACCACCGGGGAGCTGTTTTTT.

This clonotype was counted many times. V is TRBV19 and J is TRBJ2-1; 11 nucleotides agree with TRBD2. CDR1 is LNHDA, CDR2 SQIVND, per germline (reference sequence). J gave up 7 bases and V 5 bases, and 10 bases lay outside the gene matches. The CDR3 spans 16 residues. The CDR3 loop is CASSALLAGGHNEQFF. For the CDR3, the DNA is TGTGCCAGTAGTGCGCTCCTAGCGGGGGGCCATAATGAGCAGTTCTTC. Using reference TRBV19 and TRBJ2-1 for the parts outside the CDR3, the full variable domain is DGGITQSPKYLFRKEGQNVTLSCEQNLNHDAMYWYRQDPGQGLRLIYYSQIVNDFQKGDIAEGYSVSREKKESFPLTVTSAQKNPTAFYLCASSALLAGGHNEQFFGPGTRLTVL.

The rearrangement links TRBV20-1 to TRBJ1-2; no clear D. Germline-derived CDR1 and CDR2 are DFQATT and SNEGSKA (reference sequence). V lost 0 bases and J lost 3, with 8 bases in between. The CDR3 is 13 amino acids. CDR3 coding DNA: TGCAGTGCTAGAGATGTACGCTACTATGGCTACACCTTC. Protein: CSARDVRYYGYTF.

This clonotype was counted between two and nine times. The J gene is TRBJ2-1, the V gene TRBV12-3 or TRBV12-4; D remains unclear. This CDR3 contains 15 residues. V shed 3 bases and J shed 1 base, with 10 bases lying between them. The CDR3 DNA reads as TGTGCCAGCAGTTTTGAGGCAATTTCCTACAATGAGCAGTTCTTC. Encoded protein: CASSFEAISYNEQFF.

Of note for this clonotype: An end of the junction does not agree with germline; a read error may underlie this. The chain employs TRBV7-9 and TRBJ2-1; D perhaps matches TRBD2 (5 bases). Germline CDR1 reads SEHNR; CDR2 reads FQNEAQ (reference sequence). The CDR3 has 14 residues. The CDR3 DNA is TGTGCCAGCAGCCTAGCAGGTCCAGACAATGAGCAGTTCTTC. Protein: CASSLAGPDNEQFF.

This clonotype was recorded at least ten times. This chain uses TRBV12-3 or TRBV12-4 with TRBJ1-5; TRBD1 might be the D (6 bases). The CDR3 runs 20 residues. V was cut by 3 bases and J by 3 bases, with 27 bases left in between. The CDR3 region has the DNA TGTGCCAGCAGTTTCACCGACTACAGGGCGGAAAAGGTAGCCAATCAGCCCCAGCATTTT. It encodes CASSFTDYRAEKVANQPQHF.

The chain joins TRBV7-2 to TRBJ2-1, with 10 bases aligning to TRBD2. Trimming removed 5 bases from V and 4 bases from J; junction bases left unmatched: 5. The CDR3 has 15 residues. In germline, CDR1 is SGHTA, CDR2 FQGNSA. The CDR3 here is CASSRSGGRYNEQFF. The CDR3 DNA follows: TGTGCCAGCAGCCGTAGCGGGGGGCGATACAATGAGCAGTTCTTC. The full variable domain, in which reference TRBV7-2 and TRBJ2-1 provide the parts outside the CDR3, is GAGVSQSPSNKVTEKGKDVELRCDPISGHTALYWYRQSLGQGLEFLIYFQGNSAPDKSGLPSDRFSAERTGGSVSTLTIQRTQQEDSAVYLCASSRSGGRYNEQFFGPGTRLTVL.

V and J are TRBV9 and TRBJ1-6; TRBD1 might be the D (6 bases). V was shortened by 4 bases and J by 5 bases, with 19 bases between the two germline ends. Germline V lookup: CDR1 SGDLS, CDR2 YYNGEE. CDR3 length equals 17 residues. The CDR3 loop is CASSSPRGPEDNSPLHF. CDR3 nucleotide sequence: TGTGCCAGCAGCTCCCCCCGGGGGCCGGAGGATAATTCACCCCTCCACTTT.

The rearrangement joins TRBV7-2 to TRBJ2-5, with a tentative D call TRBD1 (7 bases). CDR3 length equals 17 residues. From germline, CDR1 is SGHTA and CDR2 FQGNSA. V dropped 2 bases and J dropped 2 bases, with 18 bases sitting between them. CDR3 sequence: CASSLNGGTVWQETQYF. The CDR3, as DNA: TGTGCCAGCAGCTTAAACGGAGGGACAGTATGGCAAGAGACCCAGTACTTC.

The V call is TRBV10-3, the J call TRBJ1-5, with D possibly being TRBD1 (5 bases). Trimming stripped 6 bases from V and 6 bases from J, with 15 bases between. Germline assignment: CDR1 ENHRY and CDR2 SYGVKD. This CDR3 spans 14 amino acids. The CDR3 protein is CAISEGIKSQPQHF. CDR3 DNA: TGTGCCATCAGCGAGGGGATAAAGAGTCAGCCCCAGCATTTT.

At least ten counts were recorded for this clonotype. This CDR3 is CASSLVTGIHGYTF. In DNA, the CDR3 is TGTGCCAGCAGCTTAGTGACAGGGATCCATGGCTACACCTTC. J is TRBJ1-2 and V is TRBV7-2, with 7 bases that match TRBD1. Unmatched junction bases numbered 5, after V lost 1 base and J lost 6 bases. The CDR3 totals 14 residues. CDR1 is SGHTA and CDR2 is FQGNSA in the germline V gene. Filled out from reference TRBV7-2 and TRBJ1-2, the complete variable domain reads GAGVSQSPSNKVTEKGKDVELRCDPISGHTALYWYRQSLGQGLEFLIYFQGNSAPDKSGLPSDRFSAERTGGSVSTLTIQRTQQEDSAVYLCASSLVTGIHGYTFGSGTRLTVV.

This clonotype was counted a few times. The rearrangement uses TRBV24-1 and TRBJ2-3, with 11 bases that match TRBD2. V was clipped by 3 bases and J by 5 bases; unmatched bases: 12. This CDR3 is 18 amino acids long. Per germline, CDR1 KGHDR and CDR2 SFDVKD. The CDR3 nucleotides are TGTGCCACCAGTGATGGAAAAAATAGCGGGGGGGCCGGAGATACGCAGTATTTT. Translating it yields CATSDGKNSGGAGDTQYF.

The chain recombines TRBV28 with TRBJ1-6; the D gene is possibly TRBD1 (5 bases). The CDR3 consists of 14 residues. V shed 3 bases and J shed 10 bases, with 13 bases lying between them. Germline CDR1 and CDR2: MDHEN and SYDVKM. DNA for the CDR3: TGTGCCAGCAGTTTGGGGGGTCTAGGGTCACCCCTCCACTTT. Translated, it gives CASSLGGLGSPLHF.

The CDR3 DNA follows: TGCAGTGCCGCTCCTGGGGGCCGTCAGCCCCAGCATTTT. Amino acids: CSAAPGGRQPQHF. The chain recombines TRBV20-1 with TRBJ1-5, with D possibly matching TRBD1 (6 bases). This CDR3 contains 13 residues. CDR1 DFQATT and CDR2 SNEGSKA come from the germline V gene (reference sequence). Trimming stripped 6 bases from V and 6 bases from J, with 15 bases between.

The genes are TRBV12-3 or TRBV12-4 and TRBJ2-1, with TRBD2 matching over 8 bases. The J segment lost 8 bases and the V segment lost 3 bases, leaving 9 bases of the junction unmatched. The CDR3 runs 15 residues. The CDR3 nucleotides read TGTGCCAGCAGTTTTCGTAGCGGGGTAAGCGATGAGCAGTTCTTC. It yields the protein CASSFRSGVSDEQFF.